The present T cell receptor (beta chain) was sequenced within a study of shared clonotypes between healthy human individuals. Regarding the study as a whole: Sharing across several donors was seen in roughly 5% of naive CD4 clonotypes.

Germline CDR1 ENHRY, CDR2 SYGVKD. The junction had 5 bases not matched to a gene; V was cut back by 2 bases and J by 5 bases. This CDR3 has 15 residues. The repertoire was sequenced with immunoSEQ multiplex PCR; TCRdb's copy has only in-frame clones and lacks some. This sample has about 1.9 million clones, with over 85% found just once. CD45RO negativity and positive selection for CCR7 defined naive CD8 cells, a population that excluded terminally differentiated effector memory CD45RA+ cells. Comment on this clone: What it binds is not known.

V usage is TRBV10-3 and J usage is TRBJ2-2; 7 positions agree with TRBD1. The TCR sequence derives from a man between 18 and 35 years old in good health. Some clones in this sample may be carry-over from other donors' samples. Sequencing input: naive CD8+ T cells from PBMCs. The CDR3 region has the DNA TGTGCCATCAGTGAGGTGAACAGGGGTACCGGGGAGCTGTTTTTT. As protein: CAISEVNRGTGELFF.